The clone carrying this T cell receptor beta chain was seen a handful of times. Primers: 60 Vbeta forward and 13 Jbeta reverse. Assay: immunoSEQ multiplex PCR; the TCRdb copy retains only in-frame clones and omits some. Here the sample spans 190,000 or so clones, 80% being singletons. This sample is part of a study of cytomegalovirus exposure and HLA in healthy donors. Germline CDR1 reads MNHEY; CDR2 reads SVGAGI. The CDR3 consists of 15 residues. Trimming pared 0 bases from V and 8 bases from J, leaving 16 bases between. Sequencing used PBMCs. The TCR comes from a boy aged 5-17 years in good health and CMV-seronegative. The chain has TRBV6-5 and TRBJ1-2, with D maybe TRBD1 (5 bases). The CDR3 here is CASSYSLGGVRGYTF. CDR3 sequence (DNA): TGTGCCAGCAGTTACTCGCTGGGGGGGGTCCGGGGCTACACCTTC.